The rows below give T cell receptor beta chains drawn from one sample of a study of CD8+ T cells in alopecia areata. Some clones are missing from TCRdb's copy, which holds only in-frame ones; the method was immunoSEQ multiplex PCR. The sample lists about 250,000 clones; 60% were seen once. The source material was CD4+ T cells sorted from blood, sampled around week 54, from a patient treated with tofacitinib. These receptors were obtained from a human donor with alopecia areata. The CDR3 runs from the conserved cysteine through the conserved F or W. A D gene is named only where the DNA matches it firmly. For some rows the clone size is stated as once, few or many, or as a class when expanded; others skip it.

TRBV11-2,TRBD1,few,TRBJ2-5,CASSLQQGFETQYF,TGTGCCAGCAGCTTACAACAGGGGTTTGAGACCCAGTACTTC
TRBV18,NA,NA,TRBJ2-7,CASSLRAGRHEQYF,TGTGCCAGCTCACTGCGCGCGGGGAGGCACGAGCAGTACTTC
TRBV9,TRBD1,few,TRBJ2-1,CASSVAGTVGNNEQFF,TGTGCCAGCAGCGTAGCGGGGACAGTTGGGAACAATGAGCAGTTCTTC
TRBV30,NA,NA,TRBJ2-7,CAWAKEPPSTGEQYF,TGTGCCTGGGCAAAGGAGCCCCCATCCACTGGCGAGCAGTACTTC
TRBV11-2,NA,NA,TRBJ2-2,CASSLGYPNTGELFF,TGTGCCAGCAGCTTAGGTTACCCCAACACCGGGGAGCTGTTTTTT
TRBV10-3,NA,NA,TRBJ1-2,CAISERGEIPLSGYGYTF,TGTGCCATCAGTGAGAGAGGAGAAATCCCCCTGAGTGGTTATGGCTACACCTTC
TRBV30,NA,NA,TRBJ2-2,CAWSTGRLNTGELFF,TGTGCCTGGAGCACGGGACGGCTGAACACCGGGGAGCTGTTTTTT
TRBV27,TRBD2,NA,TRBJ2-1,CASNPGGAINEQFF,TGTGCCAGCAACCCCGGGGGGGCAATCAATGAGCAGTTCTTC
TRBV7-9,NA,few,TRBJ2-5,CASTPEETQYF,TGTGCCAGCACCCCCGAGGAGACCCAGTACTTC
TRBV5-4,NA,NA,TRBJ2-3,CASSLVGKDTQYF,TGTGCCAGCAGCTTGGTAGGGAAAGATACGCAGTATTTT
TRBV30,NA,NA,TRBJ1-4,CAFTPGRSEKLFF,TGTGCCTTTACCCCGGGGAGAAGTGAAAAACTGTTTTTT
TRBV6-5,NA,NA,TRBJ2-4,CATKPGDKNIQYF,TGTGCCACCAAACCCGGGGACAAAAACATTCAGTACTTC
TRBV10-3,NA,NA,TRBJ2-3,CAISGVDTDTQYF,TGTGCCATCAGTGGGGTAGACACAGATACGCAGTATTTT
TRBV7-3,TRBD2,NA,TRBJ2-1,CASSLGLAGYNEQFF,TGTGCCAGCAGCCTGGGACTAGCGGGGTACAATGAGCAGTTCTTC
TRBV5-4,NA,NA,TRBJ2-7,CASSSRETYEQYF,TGTGCCAGCAGCTCCAGGGAGACCTACGAGCAGTACTTC
TRBV29-1,TRBD1,few,TRBJ2-3,CSVEGQGLRDTQYF,TGCAGCGTTGAGGGACAGGGTCTAAGAGATACGCAGTATTTT
TRBV9,NA,NA,TRBJ2-7,CASSAGYEQYF,TGTGCCAGCAGCGCCGGGTACGAGCAGTACTTC
TRBV5-6,TRBD2,once,TRBJ2-5,CASSSRAGETQYF,TGTGCCAGCAGCTCAAGAGCGGGGGAGACCCAGTACTTC
TRBV29-1,TRBD1,NA,TRBJ1-1,CSVRQGMDTEAFF,TGCAGCGTCCGACAGGGTATGGACACTGAAGCTTTCTTT
TRBV7-8,NA,once,TRBJ2-5,CASRSGLNRETQYF,TGTGCCAGCAGGAGCGGACTCAACCGGGAGACCCAGTACTTC
TRBV14,NA,few,TRBJ2-2,CASSQAKARELFF,TGTGCCAGCAGCCAAGCTAAAGCGAGGGAGCTGTTTTTT
TRBV30,NA,few,TRBJ2-6,CAWSWLSGANVLTF,TGTGCCTGGAGTTGGCTCTCTGGGGCCAACGTCCTGACTTTC
TRBV6-5,TRBD1,NA,TRBJ2-1,CASRDRSYNEQFF,TGTGCCAGCAGGGACAGGTCCTACAATGAGCAGTTCTTC
TRBV5-1,TRBD1,NA,TRBJ1-1,CATNTGESTEAFF,TGCGCCACCAATACAGGGGAGAGCACTGAAGCTTTCTTT
TRBV4-1,NA,many,TRBJ1-2,CASSQVDFLGSANYGYTF,TGCGCCAGCAGCCAAGTCGATTTCCTTGGAAGTGCTAACTATGGCTACACCTTC
TRBV5-1,NA,NA,TRBJ2-2,CASSKTGELFF,TGCGCCAGCAGCAAGACCGGGGAGCTGTTTTTT
TRBV7-2,NA,few,TRBJ2-1,CASSSEGYNEQFF,TGTGCCAGCAGCTCGGAGGGGTACAATGAGCAGTTCTTC
TRBV30,NA,NA,TRBJ1-5,CAWSGGQNQPQHF,TGTGCCTGGAGTGGAGGACAGAATCAGCCCCAGCATTTT
TRBV6-5,NA,NA,TRBJ2-5,CASSYRGAQYF,TGTGCCAGCAGTTACCGAGGGGCCCAGTACTTC
TRBV30,NA,NA,TRBJ2-3,CAWTSRDTQYF,TGTGCCTGGACCTCAAGGGATACGCAGTATTTT
TRBV29-1,TRBD1,few,TRBJ2-1,CSVRGDRGRDEQFF,TGCAGCGTGAGGGGGGACAGGGGGCGAGATGAGCAGTTCTTC
TRBV18,NA,NA,TRBJ2-6,CASSRGGSGANVLTF,TGTGCCAGCTCACGAGGGGGCTCTGGGGCCAACGTCCTGACTTTC
TRBV6-5,NA,NA,TRBJ1-6,CASRHEASQSSPLHF,TGTGCCAGCCGTCACGAGGCCTCTCAGAGCTCACCCCTCCACTTT
TRBV5-1,NA,few,TRBJ2-7,CASSLATSGRLTWEQYF,TGCGCCAGCAGCTTGGCCACGTCGGGACGCTTAACGTGGGAGCAGTACTTC
TRBV25-1,NA,NA,TRBJ1-6,CASSESQFTSPLHF,TGTGCCAGCAGTGAATCACAGTTTACCTCACCCCTCCACTTT
TRBV4-3,NA,few,TRBJ1-1,CASSRSAGTEAFF,TGCGCCAGCAGCCGAAGCGCCGGGACTGAAGCTTTCTTT
TRBV30,NA,NA,TRBJ1-6,CAGLTGRGSPLHF,TGTGCCGGACTGACAGGACGAGGTTCACCCCTCCACTTT
TRBV30,NA,few,TRBJ1-3,CAWSQGTSSGNTIYF,TGTGCCTGGAGTCAAGGGACCAGCTCTGGAAACACCATATATTTT
TRBV5-5,NA,once,TRBJ1-2,CASSLNTDGYTF,TGTGCCAGCAGCCTGAACACCGACGGCTACACCTTC
TRBV2,NA,few,TRBJ2-7,CASGRDGYEQYF,TGTGCCAGCGGACGGGACGGCTACGAGCAGTACTTC
TRBV15,NA,many,TRBJ1-1,CATSRAILVGGTEAFF,TGTGCCACCAGCAGAGCCATCCTAGTGGGAGGCACTGAAGCTTTCTTT
TRBV7-9,NA,once,TRBJ2-3,CASSLGARTDTQYF,TGTGCCAGCAGCTTGGGGGCGCGGACAGATACGCAGTATTTT
TRBV5-4,NA,NA,TRBJ2-1,CASSPGRGTSNEQFF,TGTGCCAGCAGCCCGGGCCGGGGAACATCGAATGAGCAGTTCTTC
TRBV5-1,TRBD2,few,TRBJ2-5,CASSYSGEEETQYF,TGCGCCAGCAGCTATAGCGGGGAAGAAGAGACCCAGTACTTC
TRBV7-9,NA,few,TRBJ2-1,CASSLDSSYNEQFF,TGTGCCAGCAGCCTGGACAGCTCCTACAATGAGCAGTTCTTC
TRBV2,NA,NA,TRBJ2-5,CATQLGGLETQYF,TGTGCCACCCAGCTTGGGGGATTAGAGACCCAGTACTTC